Reported below is one TCR beta chain. The CDR3 runs to 16 residues. Germline lookup yields CDR1 SGHAT and CDR2 FQNNGV. V dropped 5 bases and J dropped 6; count of bases not matched to a gene: 9. Some clones are missing from TCRdb's copy, which holds only in-frame ones; the method was immunoSEQ multiplex PCR. The sample has about 30,000 clones, 80% to 90% seen once; the top ten hold approximately 6.9%. This record comes from a study of T cell changes during pregnancy in multiple sclerosis. The J gene is TRBJ2-2, the V gene TRBV11-2; 10 nucleotides agree with TRBD2. The sample here was CD8+ T cells from peripheral blood mononuclear cells, taken in the second trimester of pregnancy. The clonotype was recovered from a female donor with multiple sclerosis, enrolled in a pregnancy study. The CDR3 region is CASSGLSSGSSGELFF. The CDR3 nucleotides are TGTGCCAGCAGCGGCCTCTCTAGCGGGAGTTCCGGGGAGCTGTTTTTT.